This TCR beta chain was documented in a study of molecular identifiers for immune sequencing clone quantification. This CDR3 contains 15 residues. In germline, CDR1 is MGHRA, CDR2 YSYEKL. V lost 1 base, J lost 0 bases, and 9 bases lay in between. Worth noting for this clonotype: Its antigen is as yet unknown.

One entry per CDR3 protein results from TCRdb running MiXCR on the PCR reads. The repertoire holds nearly 650,000 distinct CDR3 sequences, with around 25% as singletons. Study outcomes and limitations: Clones exceeding 20 RNA copies carried over 97% of effector molecules but under 1% of naive-cell molecules.

This chain connects TRBV4-1 to TRBJ1-1; no reliable D call. The sequence was collected from a human donor in good health. Some libraries in this study had Jurkat cell RNA spiked in. What was sequenced was naive CD8+ T cells from blood, with Jurkat cell RNA spiked in. The subset was: FACS-sorted CD8+CD4-CCR7+CD45RA+ naive T cells. The CDR3 DNA follows: TGCGCCAGCAGCCAAGGGGCGGCCATGAACACTGAAGCTTTCTTT. This translates into CASSQGAAMNTEAFF.